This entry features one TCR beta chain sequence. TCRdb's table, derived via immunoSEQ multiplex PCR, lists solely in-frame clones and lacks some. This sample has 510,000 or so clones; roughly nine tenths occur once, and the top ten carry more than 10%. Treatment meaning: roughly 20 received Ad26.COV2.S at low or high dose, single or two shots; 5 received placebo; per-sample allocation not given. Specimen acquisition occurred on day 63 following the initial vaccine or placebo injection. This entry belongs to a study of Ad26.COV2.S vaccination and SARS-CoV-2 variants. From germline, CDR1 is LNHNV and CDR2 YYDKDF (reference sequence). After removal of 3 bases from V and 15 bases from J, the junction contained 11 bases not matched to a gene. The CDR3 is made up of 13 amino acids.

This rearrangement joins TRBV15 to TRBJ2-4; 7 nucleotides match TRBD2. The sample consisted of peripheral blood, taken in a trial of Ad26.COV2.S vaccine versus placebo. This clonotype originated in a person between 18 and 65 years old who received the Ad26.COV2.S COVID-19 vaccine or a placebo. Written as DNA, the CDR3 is TGTGCCACCAGCAGGGGGAGGGGACCCAATCGGTACTTC. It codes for CATSRGRGPNRYF.